This T cell receptor (beta chain) is from a study of CD8+ T cells in alopecia areata. Study-wide background: Tofacitinib treatment spanned 6 to 18 months, with 6 months off drug afterward.

Study-level findings and limits: Administration of tofacitinib significantly diminished scalp clonality and expanded CD8+ clones within the top 100. It was less clear whether patients shared TCRs than it was in mice, possibly because of HLA.

This sample's treatment: oral pan-JAK inhibitor, 5-10 mg twice daily. Lesional scalp punch biopsies and peripheral blood came from alopecia areata patients. In each case, RNA was isolated and then reverse transcribed into cDNA as the sequencing template. Repertoires were generated with immunoSEQ multiplex PCR, while TCRdb's copy carries only in-frame clones and drops some. The sample includes some 170,000 clones, 58% of them seen just once. This clone was observed a handful of times. Its antigen is still unknown. Germline V gene data show CDR1 as MGHRA and CDR2 as YSYEKL. CDR3 length: 13 residues. The V end lost 1 base, the J end lost 12 bases, and 13 bases lay between the germline ends.

The TCR was taken from a human donor with alopecia areata. Sample: CD4+ T cells sorted from blood, taken at approximately week 56, from a patient treated with tofacitinib. The chain uses TRBV4-1 and TRBJ2-1; TRBD2 might be the D (6 bases). DNA for the CDR3: TGCGCCAGCAGCCAAGGGAGGGTTCTGACGCAGTTCTTC. This encodes CASSQGRVLTQFF.